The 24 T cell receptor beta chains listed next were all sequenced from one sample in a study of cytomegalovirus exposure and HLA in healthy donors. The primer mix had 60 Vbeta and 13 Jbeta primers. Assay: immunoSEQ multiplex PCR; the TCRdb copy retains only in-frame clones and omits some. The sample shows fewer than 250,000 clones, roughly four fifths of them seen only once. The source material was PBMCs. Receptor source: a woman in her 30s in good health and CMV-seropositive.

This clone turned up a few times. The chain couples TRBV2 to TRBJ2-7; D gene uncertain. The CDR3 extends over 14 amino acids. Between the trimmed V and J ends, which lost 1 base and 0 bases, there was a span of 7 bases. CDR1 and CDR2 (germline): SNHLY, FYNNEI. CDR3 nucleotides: TGTGCCAGCAGTGAAGACAGCCTCTCCTACGAGCAGTACTTC. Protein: CASSEDSLSYEQYF.

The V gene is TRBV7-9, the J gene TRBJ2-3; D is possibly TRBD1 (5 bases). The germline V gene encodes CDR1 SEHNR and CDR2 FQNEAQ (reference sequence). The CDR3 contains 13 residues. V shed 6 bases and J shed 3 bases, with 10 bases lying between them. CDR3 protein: CASSRTTTDTQYF. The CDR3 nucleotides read TGTGCCAGCAGTCGGACAACTACAGATACGCAGTATTTT.

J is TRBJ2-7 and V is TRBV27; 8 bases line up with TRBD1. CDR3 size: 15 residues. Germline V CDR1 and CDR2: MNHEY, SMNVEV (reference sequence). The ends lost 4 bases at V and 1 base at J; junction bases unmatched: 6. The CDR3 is CASSWGTGASYEQYF. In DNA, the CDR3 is TGTGCCAGCAGTTGGGGGACAGGCGCATCCTACGAGCAGTACTTC.

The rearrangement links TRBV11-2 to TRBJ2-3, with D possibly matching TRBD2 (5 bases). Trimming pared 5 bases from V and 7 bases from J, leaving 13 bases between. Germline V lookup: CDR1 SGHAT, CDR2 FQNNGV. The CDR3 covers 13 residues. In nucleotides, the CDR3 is TGTGCCAGCAGCAGCGGAAACGGAAATACGCAGTATTTT. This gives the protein CASSSGNGNTQYF.

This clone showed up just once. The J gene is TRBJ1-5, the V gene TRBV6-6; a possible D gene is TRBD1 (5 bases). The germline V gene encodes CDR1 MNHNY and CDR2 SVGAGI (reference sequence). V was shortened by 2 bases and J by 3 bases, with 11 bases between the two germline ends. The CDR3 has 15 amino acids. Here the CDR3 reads CASSYNQGANQPQHF. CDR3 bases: TGTGCCAGCAGTTACAACCAGGGCGCCAATCAGCCCCAGCATTTT.

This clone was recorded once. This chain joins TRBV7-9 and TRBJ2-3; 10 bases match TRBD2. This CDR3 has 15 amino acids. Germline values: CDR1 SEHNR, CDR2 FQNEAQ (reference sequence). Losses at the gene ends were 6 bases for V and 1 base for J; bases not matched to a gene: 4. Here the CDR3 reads CASSYGTSGTDTQYF. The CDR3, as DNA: TGTGCCAGCAGTTACGGGACTAGCGGCACAGATACGCAGTATTTT. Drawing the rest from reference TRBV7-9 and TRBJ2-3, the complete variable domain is DTGVSQNPRHKITKRGQNVTFRCDPISEHNRLYWYRQTLGQGPEFLTYFQNEAQLEKSRLLSDRFSAERPKGSFSTLEIQRTEQGDSAMYLCASSYGTSGTDTQYFGPGTRLTVL.

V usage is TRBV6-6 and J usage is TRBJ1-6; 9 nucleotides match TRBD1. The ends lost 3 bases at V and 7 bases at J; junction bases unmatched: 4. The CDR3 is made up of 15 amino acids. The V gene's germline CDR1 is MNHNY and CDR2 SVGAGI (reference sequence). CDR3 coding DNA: TGTGCCAGCAGTTATCGGGACAGGGAGAATTCACCCCTCCACTTT. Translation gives CASSYRDRENSPLHF.

CDR3 in amino acids: CASSFSNWEDYGYTF. The CDR3 DNA is TGTGCCAGCAGCTTTAGCAACTGGGAGGACTATGGCTACACCTTC. The chain recombines TRBV7-9 with TRBJ1-2; no definite D call. Germline V gene lookup returns CDR1 SEHNR and CDR2 FQNEAQ (reference sequence). Trimming pared 3 bases from V and 3 bases from J, leaving 14 bases between. CDR3 length equals 15 residues.

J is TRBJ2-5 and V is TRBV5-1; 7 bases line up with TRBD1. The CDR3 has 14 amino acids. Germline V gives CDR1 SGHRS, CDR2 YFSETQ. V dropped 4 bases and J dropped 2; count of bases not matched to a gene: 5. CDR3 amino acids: CASSLGQLQETQYF. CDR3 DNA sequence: TGCGCCAGCAGCCTGGGACAGCTACAAGAGACCCAGTACTTC.

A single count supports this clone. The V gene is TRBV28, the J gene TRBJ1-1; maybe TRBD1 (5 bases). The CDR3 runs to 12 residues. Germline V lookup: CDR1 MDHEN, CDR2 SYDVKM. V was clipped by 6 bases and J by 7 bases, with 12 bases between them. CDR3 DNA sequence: TGTGCCAGCAGATCCGTGGGGCTTGAAGCTTTCTTT. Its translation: CASRSVGLEAFF.

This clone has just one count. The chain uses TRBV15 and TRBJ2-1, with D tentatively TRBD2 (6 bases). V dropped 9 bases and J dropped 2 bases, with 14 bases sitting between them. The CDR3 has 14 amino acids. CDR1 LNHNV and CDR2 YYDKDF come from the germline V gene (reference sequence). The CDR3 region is CATGSGLTYNEQFF. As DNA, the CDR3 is TGTGCCACGGGGTCGGGACTGACCTACAATGAGCAGTTCTTC.

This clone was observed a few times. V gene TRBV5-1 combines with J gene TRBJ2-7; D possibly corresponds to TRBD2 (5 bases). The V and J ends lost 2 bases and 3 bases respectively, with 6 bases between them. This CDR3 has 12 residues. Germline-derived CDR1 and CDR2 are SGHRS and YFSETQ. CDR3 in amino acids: CASSFGDYEQYF. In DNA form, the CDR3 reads TGCGCCAGCAGCTTCGGGGACTACGAGCAGTACTTC.

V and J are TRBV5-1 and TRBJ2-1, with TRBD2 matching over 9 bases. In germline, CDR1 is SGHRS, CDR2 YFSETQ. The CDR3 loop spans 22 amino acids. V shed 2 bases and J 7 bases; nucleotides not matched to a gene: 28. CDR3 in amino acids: CASSFVGGTSTLTDRTLNEQFF. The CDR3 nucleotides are TGCGCCAGCAGCTTCGTCGGGGGGACTAGCACCTTAACCGACCGCACGTTAAATGAGCAGTTCTTC.

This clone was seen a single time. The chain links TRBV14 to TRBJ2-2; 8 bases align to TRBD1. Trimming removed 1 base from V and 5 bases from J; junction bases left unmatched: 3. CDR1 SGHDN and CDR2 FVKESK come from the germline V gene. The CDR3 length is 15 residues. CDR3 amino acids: CASSQVQGGTGELFF. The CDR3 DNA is TGTGCCAGCAGCCAAGTACAGGGGGGTACCGGGGAGCTGTTTTTT.

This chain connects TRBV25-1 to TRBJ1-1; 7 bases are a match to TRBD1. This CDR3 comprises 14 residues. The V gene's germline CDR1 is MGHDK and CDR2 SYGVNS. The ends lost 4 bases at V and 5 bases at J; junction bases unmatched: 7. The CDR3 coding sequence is TGTGCCAGCAGTGGCTCAGGGGGTTGGACTGAAGCTTTCTTT. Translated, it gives CASSGSGGWTEAFF.

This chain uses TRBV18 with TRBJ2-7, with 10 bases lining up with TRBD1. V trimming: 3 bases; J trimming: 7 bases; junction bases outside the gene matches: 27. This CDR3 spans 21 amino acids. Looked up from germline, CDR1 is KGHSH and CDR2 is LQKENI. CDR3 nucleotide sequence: TGTGCCAGCTCACCGGCATTCCCCGGGACAGGGGCCTTAGGCGGAGCGGCTGAGCAGTACTTC. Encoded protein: CASSPAFPGTGALGGAAEQYF. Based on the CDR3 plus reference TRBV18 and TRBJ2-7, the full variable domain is NAGVMQNPRHLVRRRGQEARLRCSPMKGHSHVYWYRQLPEEGLKFMVYLQKENIIDESGMPKERFSAEFPKEGPSILRIQQVVRGDSAAYFCASSPAFPGTGALGGAAEQYFGPGTRLTVT.

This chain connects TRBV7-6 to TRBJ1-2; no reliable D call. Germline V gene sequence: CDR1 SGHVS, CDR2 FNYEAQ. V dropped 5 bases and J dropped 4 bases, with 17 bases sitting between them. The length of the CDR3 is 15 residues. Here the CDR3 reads CASSRGLGVSYGYTF. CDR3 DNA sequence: TGTGCCAGCAGCCGGGGATTGGGTGTTTCCTATGGCTACACCTTC.

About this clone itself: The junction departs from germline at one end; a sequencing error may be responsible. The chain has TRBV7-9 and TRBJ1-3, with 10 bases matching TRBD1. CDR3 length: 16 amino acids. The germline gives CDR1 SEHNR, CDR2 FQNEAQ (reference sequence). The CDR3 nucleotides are TGTTCCAGCAGCCCCGACAGGGGGCACCCTGGAAACACCATATATTTT. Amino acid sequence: CSSSPDRGHPGNTIYF.

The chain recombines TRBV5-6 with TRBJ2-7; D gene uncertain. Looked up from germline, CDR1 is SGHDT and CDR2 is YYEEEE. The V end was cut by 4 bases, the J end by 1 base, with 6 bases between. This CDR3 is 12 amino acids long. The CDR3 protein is CASSPGSYEQYF. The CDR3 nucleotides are TGTGCCAGCAGCCCCGGTTCCTACGAGCAGTACTTC.

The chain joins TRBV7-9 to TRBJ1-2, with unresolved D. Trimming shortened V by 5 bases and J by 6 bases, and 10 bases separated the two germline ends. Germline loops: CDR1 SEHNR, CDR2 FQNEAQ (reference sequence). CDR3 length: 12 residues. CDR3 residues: CASSPARDGYTF. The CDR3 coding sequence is TGTGCCAGCAGCCCGGCCCGGGATGGCTACACCTTC.

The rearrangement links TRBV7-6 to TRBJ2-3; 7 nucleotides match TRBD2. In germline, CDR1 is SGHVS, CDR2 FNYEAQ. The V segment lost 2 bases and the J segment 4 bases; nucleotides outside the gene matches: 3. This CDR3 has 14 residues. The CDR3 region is CASSLSGKSDTQYF. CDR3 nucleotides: TGTGCCAGCAGCTTAAGCGGGAAATCAGATACGCAGTATTTT.

Here the CDR3 DNA reads TGTGCCAGCAGCCCCCGACAGGGAAACACCGGGGAGCTGTTTTTT. Translating gives CASSPRQGNTGELFF. The chain joins TRBV27 to TRBJ2-2, with TRBD1 matching 7 bases. The CDR3 is 15 amino acids. With V trimmed by 6 bases and J by 2 bases, 6 bases remained unmatched. CDR1 MNHEY and CDR2 SMNVEV come from the germline V gene (reference sequence).

CDR3 amino acids: CASSPPSQKPSPGTGKPIYEQYF. CDR3 nucleotide sequence: TGTGCCAGCAGTCCACCCTCCCAAAAACCCAGTCCCGGGACAGGGAAACCCATCTACGAGCAGTACTTC. The chain employs TRBV28 and TRBJ2-5, with 9 bases identical to TRBD1. The assigned J gene may be wrong: the sequence end matches TRBJ2-7 better. CDR1 is MDHEN and CDR2 is SYDVKM in the germline V gene. The CDR3 spans 23 residues.

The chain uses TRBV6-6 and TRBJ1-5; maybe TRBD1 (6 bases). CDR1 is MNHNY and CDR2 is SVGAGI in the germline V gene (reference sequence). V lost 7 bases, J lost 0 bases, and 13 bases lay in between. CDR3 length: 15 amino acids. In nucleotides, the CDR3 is TGTGCCAGCATCATCGACAGGTATAGCAATCAGCCCCAGCATTTT. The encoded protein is CASIIDRYSNQPQHF.